This T cell receptor beta chain was found in a study of blood T cell repertoires in COVID-19. Germline lookup yields CDR1 SGHRS and CDR2 YFSETQ. The CDR3 is 15 amino acids. Germline trimming cut 0 bases from V and 1 base from J; bases unmatched to any gene: 2. Some clones are missing from TCRdb's copy, which holds only in-frame ones; the method was immunoSEQ multiplex PCR. Of roughly 100,000 clones in the sample, about 81% were seen once. This clonotype was obtained from a man aged 60-69 years with acute or convalescent COVID-19. The V gene is TRBV5-1, the J gene TRBJ1-1, with 8 positions matching TRBD1. What was sequenced was peripheral blood. The CDR3, as DNA: TGCGCCAGCAGCTTGGTTGGACAGGGGAACACTGAAGCTTTCTTT. This sequence encodes CASSLVGQGNTEAFF.